This T cell receptor beta chain was obtained from a study of cytomegalovirus exposure and HLA in healthy donors. Study-wide findings and caveats: Among TCR sequences, most were rare, though some public TCRs appeared in many donors.

The donors were members of the validation cohort comprising about 130 subjects, separate from the approximately 700-subject first cohort. Comment on this clone: Its specificity is unknown.

There are 14 residues in the CDR3. Germline V gene lookup returns CDR1 SGHVS and CDR2 FNYEAQ. The V and J ends lost 4 bases and 5 bases respectively, with 14 bases between them. The table came from immunoSEQ multiplex PCR; TCRdb's copy has only in-frame clones and leaves some out. Of more than 55,000 clones listed, about 93% are singletons. Sequencing was done on a sample of PBMCs. V gene TRBV7-6 combines with J gene TRBJ1-1; maybe TRBD1 (6 bases). This sequence originates from a woman younger than 30 in good health and CMV-seronegative. For the CDR3, the DNA is TGTGCCAGCAGCTCGGGGGGGGCGTGGACTGAAGCTTTCTTT. The encoded protein is CASSSGGAWTEAFF.